These 25 T cell receptor beta chains share one sample of origin, sequenced in a study of a mutant IDH1 vaccine in newly diagnosed glioma. These receptors have no known antigen. As to time point: week 47, end of study. Alongside topical imiquimod, each dose of vaccine comprised 300 ug of mutant IDH1 20-mer peptide. TCRdb's table, derived via immunoSEQ multiplex PCR, lists solely in-frame clones and lacks some. The sample records about 90,000 clones, nearly 90% being singletons. This sample comprised PBMCs, obtained from a glioma patient whose treatment included an IDH1 peptide vaccine. These receptors all stem from a woman between 45 and 60 years old with glioma.

V is TRBV19 and J is TRBJ2-6; possible D gene TRBD1, 6 bases. The germline CDR1 and CDR2 sequences are LNHDA and SQIVND (reference sequence). CDR3 size: 16 residues. Trimming pared 3 bases from V and 0 bases from J, leaving 9 bases between. The chain's CDR3 is CASSIPGVSGANVLTF. The CDR3 DNA sequence: TGTGCCAGTAGTATCCCAGGGGTCTCTGGGGCCAACGTCCTGACTTTC.

The chain couples TRBV28 to TRBJ2-5; D perhaps matches TRBD1 (5 bases). The J call may be faulty, since TRBJ2-7 better matches the DNA end. CDR1 MDHEN and CDR2 SYDVKM come from the germline V gene. CDR3 length equals 11 residues. This chain's CDR3 is CASSRGYEQYF. For the CDR3, the DNA is TGTGCCAGCAGTAGGGGCTACGAGCAGTACTTC.

The chain carries TRBV7-9 and TRBJ1-3; TRBD1 aligns across 7 bases. The junction had 5 bases not matched to a gene; V was cut back by 3 bases and J by 0 bases. This CDR3 comprises 16 residues. Germline lookup yields CDR1 SEHNR and CDR2 FQNEAQ (reference sequence). CDR3 nucleotides: TGTGCCAGCAGCTTCACAGGGGAACGCTCTGGAAACACCATATATTTT. As protein: CASSFTGERSGNTIYF.

This rearrangement joins TRBV6-6 to TRBJ2-7; 7 nucleotides agree with TRBD1. This CDR3 spans 14 amino acids. V lost 4 bases, J lost 6 bases, and 9 bases stayed unmatched. CDR1 is MNHNY and CDR2 is SVGAGI in the germline V gene (reference sequence). The CDR3 loop is CASSSTGAPTEQYF. CDR3 nucleotides: TGTGCCAGCAGTTCCACAGGGGCACCAACCGAGCAGTACTTC.

The rearrangement uses TRBV10-2 and TRBJ2-1; TRBD2 aligns across 7 bases. CDR3 size: 16 residues. The germline V gene encodes CDR1 WSHSY and CDR2 SAAADI. V lost 5 bases and J lost 0; bases outside the gene matches: 7. DNA of the CDR3: TGCGCCAGCAGTCCCTTGGGAGGGAGCTCCTACAATGAGCAGTTCTTC. This gives the protein CASSPLGGSSYNEQFF.

The chain is built from TRBV5-1 and TRBJ2-5, with 12 bases aligning to TRBD2. In germline, CDR1 is SGHRS, CDR2 YFSETQ. The CDR3 runs 15 residues. With 7 bases clipped from V and 2 bases from J, the junction kept 6 bases outside the gene matches. This chain's CDR3 is CASRAGLAGQETQYF. In nucleotides, the CDR3 is TGCGCCAGCCGGGCGGGACTAGCGGGTCAAGAGACCCAGTACTTC.

CDR3 coding DNA: TGTGCCAGCAGCACTGGGGTTAGGGCTATGGACATTCAGTACTTC. The encoded protein is CASSTGVRAMDIQYF. This chain links TRBV9 with TRBJ2-4; D unclear. The V gene lost 4 bases and the J gene lost 8 bases, with 19 bases spanning the gap. Germline values: CDR1 SGDLS, CDR2 YYNGEE. This CDR3 comprises 15 residues.

V usage is TRBV7-9 and J usage is TRBJ2-1, with D perhaps matching TRBD2 (5 bases). Germline V gene sequence: CDR1 SEHNR, CDR2 FQNEAQ (reference sequence). Trimming pared 7 bases from V and 4 bases from J, leaving 20 bases between. The CDR3 is 16 residues long. CDR3 amino acids: CASNHESGARYNEQFF. CDR3 bases: TGTGCCAGCAACCACGAAAGCGGAGCCCGGTACAATGAGCAGTTCTTC.

J is TRBJ2-5 and V is TRBV2; 14 bases match TRBD2. The CDR3 runs 17 residues. Germline CDR1 is SNHLY and CDR2 is FYNNEI. V lost 0 bases and J lost 6; bases outside the gene matches: 6. This chain's CDR3 is CASSEARTSGRSKTQYF. DNA of the CDR3: TGTGCCAGCAGTGAAGCGAGGACTAGCGGGAGGAGTAAGACCCAGTACTTC.

The chain couples TRBV5-6 to TRBJ2-7; D is undetermined. CDR1 and CDR2 (germline): SGHDT, YYEEEE. This CDR3 has 14 residues. V lost 3 bases, J lost 1 base, and 11 bases lay in between. CDR3 region: CASSSDVASYEQYF. CDR3 bases: TGTGCCAGCAGCTCCGACGTGGCTTCCTACGAGCAGTACTTC.

The chain carries TRBV4-1 and TRBJ2-1; 7 positions match TRBD1. Germline V lookup: CDR1 MGHRA, CDR2 YSYEKL. This CDR3 comprises 15 residues. Trimming cost V 0 bases and J 8 bases; bases outside gene matches: 7. CDR3 amino acids: CASSQDATGMDEQFF. For the CDR3, the DNA is TGCGCCAGCAGCCAAGATGCGACAGGGATGGATGAGCAGTTCTTC.

V usage is TRBV6-1 and J usage is TRBJ1-3, with D possibly TRBD1 on 5 matching bases. V was shortened by 3 bases and J by 2 bases, with 8 bases between the two germline ends. The CDR3 totals 14 residues. Germline CDR1 MNHNS, CDR2 SASEGT. CDR3 in DNA: TGTGCCAGCAGTGACGGAGGGGCTGGAAACACCATATATTTT. Residues: CASSDGGAGNTIYF.

This sequence joins TRBV5-5 and TRBJ2-7, with no clear D. The germline V and J ends were trimmed by 1 base and 3 bases, with 11 bases remaining between them. The CDR3 consists of 14 residues. Germline CDR1 SGHKS, CDR2 YYEKEE (reference sequence). This CDR3 reads CASSLRISLYEQYF. In DNA, the CDR3 is TGTGCCAGCAGCTTGCGCATTTCACTCTACGAGCAGTACTTC.

V gene TRBV5-1 combines with J gene TRBJ2-7, with 11 bases identical to TRBD2. This CDR3 comprises 15 residues. Germline V CDR1 and CDR2: SGHRS, YFSETQ. V lost 4 bases to trimming and J lost 6 bases; unmatched junction nucleotides: 9. Written as DNA, the CDR3 is TGCGCCAGCAGCGGCTTAGCGGGAGGGCCCTCCGAGCAGTACTTC. As protein: CASSGLAGGPSEQYF.

This chain links TRBV28 with TRBJ1-6; 8 bases line up with TRBD1. Per germline, CDR1 MDHEN and CDR2 SYDVKM. The CDR3 extends over 15 amino acids. V dropped 2 bases and J dropped 9; count of bases not matched to a gene: 6. The CDR3 reads CASSLTRGRGSPLHF. CDR3 nucleotides: TGTGCCAGCAGTTTAACCAGGGGGCGCGGTTCACCCCTCCACTTT.

CDR3 nucleotides: TGTGCCAGCAACAGGGGAGCACAGCCCCAGCATTTT. This codes for CASNRGAQPQHF. This sequence joins TRBV7-9 and TRBJ1-5, with 7 bases lining up with TRBD1. The CDR3 has 12 amino acids. V was pared by 7 bases and J by 7 bases, with 4 bases of the junction left unmatched. Germline loops: CDR1 SEHNR, CDR2 FQNEAQ (reference sequence).

The chain has TRBV13 and TRBJ1-1; 8 bases are shared with TRBD1. This CDR3 spans 15 amino acids. V gave up 0 bases and J gave up 4 bases; unmatched junction bases: 4. Germline V CDR1 and CDR2: PRHDT, FYEKMQ (reference sequence). The DNA of the CDR3 is TGTGCCAGCAGCTTAGGCGGCAGGGGGCCCACTGAAGCTTTCTTT. Encoded protein: CASSLGGRGPTEAFF.

In this sample, this clone turned up once. The V gene is TRBV28, the J gene TRBJ1-1; D uncertain. This CDR3 has 16 amino acids. Per germline, CDR1 MDHEN and CDR2 SYDVKM. The germline V and J ends were trimmed by 6 bases and 3 bases, with 20 bases remaining between them. CDR3 sequence: CASSSGGGYQDTEAFF. In DNA form, the CDR3 reads TGTGCCAGCAGCTCCGGAGGAGGGTATCAGGACACTGAAGCTTTCTTT.

This chain connects TRBV4-1 to TRBJ2-1; no reliable D call. Germline V gene lookup returns CDR1 MGHRA and CDR2 YSYEKL. CDR3 length: 17 residues. V was trimmed by 3 bases and J by 0 bases, leaving 15 bases between them. In DNA, the CDR3 is TGCGCCAGCAGCCAGCGACCTCTAGGTCTCTCCTACAATGAGCAGTTCTTC. Protein: CASSQRPLGLSYNEQFF.

V and J are TRBV7-6 and TRBJ2-1, with 9 positions matching TRBD2. J was trimmed by 6 bases and V by 3 bases; bases with no gene match: 6. CDR3 size: 15 residues. In germline, CDR1 is SGHVS, CDR2 FNYEAQ. The CDR3 bases are TGTGCCAGCAGCTTGGGACTAGCTATGGGCAATGAGCAGTTCTTC. Amino acid sequence: CASSLGLAMGNEQFF.

The chain employs TRBV7-2 and TRBJ2-2; D could derive from TRBD1 or TRBD2 (6 bases each). The length of the CDR3 is 17 residues. V dropped 5 bases and J dropped 7 bases, with 23 bases sitting between them. Germline V gives CDR1 SGHTA, CDR2 FQGNSA. The CDR3 reads CASSIARGARGGGELFF. The CDR3 region has the DNA TGTGCCAGCAGCATCGCGAGGGGGGCGAGGGGTGGCGGGGAGCTGTTTTTT.

The rearrangement uses TRBV19 and TRBJ1-2, with a weak D call TRBD1 (6 bases). The germline gives CDR1 LNHDA, CDR2 SQIVND (reference sequence). The CDR3 extends over 11 amino acids. CDR3 amino acids: CVSQGYYGYTF. In DNA, the CDR3 is TGTGTCTCACAGGGTTACTATGGCTACACCTTC.

The gene calls are TRBV19 and TRBJ1-2; 10 nucleotides agree with TRBD1. Germline loops: CDR1 LNHDA, CDR2 SQIVND (reference sequence). The CDR3 length is 16 residues. Trimming took 2 bases from V and 8 from J; bases not matched to a gene: 11. Here the CDR3 DNA reads TGTGCCAGTAGTATACGGACAGGGGGAGTCGATTACGGCTACACCTTC. Translated, it gives CASSIRTGGVDYGYTF.

The J gene is TRBJ2-5, the V gene TRBV9, with a weak D call TRBD1 (5 bases). CDR1 is SGDLS and CDR2 is YYNGEE in the germline V gene. Trimming took 0 bases from V and 2 from J, leaving 8 bases between them. The CDR3 is 14 amino acids. The CDR3 sequence: CASSVGAGQETQYF. CDR3 nucleotide sequence: TGTGCCAGCAGCGTAGGGGCAGGGCAAGAGACCCAGTACTTC. Using reference TRBV9 and TRBJ2-5 for the parts outside the CDR3, the full variable domain is DSGVTQTPKHLITATGQRVTLRCSPRSGDLSVYWYQQSLDQGLQFLIQYYNGEERAKGNILERFSAQQFPDLHSELNLSSLELGDSALYFCASSVGAGQETQYFGPGTRLLVL.

The CDR3 nucleotides are TGTGCCAGCAGCCCCTTTGGGGGGCCGGGAGAGACCCAGTACTTC. It yields the protein CASSPFGGPGETQYF. The chain recombines TRBV5-6 with TRBJ2-5; D is possibly TRBD1 or TRBD2 (6 bases each). The germline V and J ends were trimmed by 4 bases and 4 bases, with 17 bases remaining between them. Germline V gene data show CDR1 as SGHDT and CDR2 as YYEEEE. CDR3 length: 15 amino acids.